This T cell receptor beta chain was recorded in a study of CD8+ T cells in alopecia areata. Across the whole study: Administration of oral tofacitinib to treated patients was at 5 to 10 mg twice daily. General observations from the study: More clonal than normal scalp was lesional scalp, particularly alopecia totalis/universalis.

cDNA serving as the sequencing template came from extracted, reverse transcribed RNA. Profiling relied on immunoSEQ multiplex PCR, and the TCRdb table lists in-frame clones only, not all of them. Here the sample spans over 150,000 clones, roughly 63% being singletons. This clone showed up just a few times. Its specificity is not known. This CDR3 has 15 amino acids. This TCR was sampled from a human donor with alopecia areata. Sequenced here: CD4+ T cells sorted from blood, sampled at week 0. This rearrangement joins TRBV21-1 to TRBJ2-7. TRBV21-1 is given as a pseudogene. The CDR3: CASSKEGESSYEQYF. The DNA of the CDR3 is TGTGCCAGCAGCAAAGAGGGCGAGAGCTCCTACGAGCAGTACTTC.